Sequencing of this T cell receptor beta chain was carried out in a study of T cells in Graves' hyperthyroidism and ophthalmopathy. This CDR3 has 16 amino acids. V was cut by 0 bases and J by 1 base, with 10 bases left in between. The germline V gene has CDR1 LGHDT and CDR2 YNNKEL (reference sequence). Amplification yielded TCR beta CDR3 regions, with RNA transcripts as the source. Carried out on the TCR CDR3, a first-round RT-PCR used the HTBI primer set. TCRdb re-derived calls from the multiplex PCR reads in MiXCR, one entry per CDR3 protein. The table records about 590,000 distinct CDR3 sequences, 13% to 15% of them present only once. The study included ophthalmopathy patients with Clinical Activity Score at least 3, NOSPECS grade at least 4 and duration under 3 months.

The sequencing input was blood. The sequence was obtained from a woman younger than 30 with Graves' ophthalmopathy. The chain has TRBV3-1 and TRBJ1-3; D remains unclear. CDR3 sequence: CASSQEGFWSGNTIYF. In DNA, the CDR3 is TGTGCCAGCAGCCAAGAGGGGTTCTGGTCTGGAAACACCATATATTTT.